The 9 T cell receptor beta chains below were found in one sample sequenced in a study of T cells in Graves' hyperthyroidism and ophthalmopathy. Using RNA transcripts as the source, TCR beta CDR3 regions were amplified. During a first-round RT-PCR of the TCR CDR3, the HTBI primer set was used. One entry per CDR3 protein, called by TCRdb with MiXCR from the multiplex PCR reads. The sample has more than 300,000 distinct CDR3 sequences; roughly an eighth are singletons. Material for sequencing was blood. These receptor sequences come from a woman younger than 30 with Graves' hyperthyroidism.

This clonotype came up many times. This chain links TRBV6-2 or TRBV6-3 with TRBJ2-7; 9 positions agree with TRBD1. The CDR3 is 18 residues long. Unmatched junction bases numbered 17, after V lost 6 bases and J lost 2 bases. Germline V gene sequence: CDR1 MNHEY, CDR2 SVGEGT. CDR3 loop: CASSGRDRETRPTYEQYF. The CDR3, as DNA: TGTGCCAGCAGCGGCCGGGACAGGGAAACACGACCCACCTACGAGCAGTACTTC.

The CDR3 DNA sequence: TGTGCCAGCAGCGTAGCGGGAGCCGGGACCGGGGAGCTGTTTTTT. Translated: CASSVAGAGTGELFF. The V gene is TRBV27, the J gene TRBJ2-2; 9 bases line up with TRBD2. The V gene end was trimmed by 6 bases and the J gene end by 5 bases; junction bases not matched to a gene: 7. CDR1 is MNHEY, CDR2 SMNVEV, per germline (reference sequence). The CDR3 consists of 15 residues.

This clonotype was counted ten times or more. The CDR3 nucleotides are TGTGCCAGCTCACCACCCCCCAGGGTCTCTGGAAACACCATATATTTT. Its translation is CASSPPPRVSGNTIYF. The chain is built from TRBV18 and TRBJ1-3; D might be TRBD1 (5 bases). V lost 0 bases and J 0 bases, leaving 9 bases between the germline ends. The germline CDR1 and CDR2 sequences are KGHSH and LQKENI. There are 16 residues in the CDR3.

This clonotype was observed at least ten times. The rearrangement links TRBV12-3 or TRBV12-4 to TRBJ1-6, with 7 bases identical to TRBD1. The CDR3 runs to 16 residues. V was pared by 6 bases and J by 6 bases, with 11 bases of the junction left unmatched. CDR3 sequence (DNA): TGTGCCAGCAGCTGGAGCTCTACAGGGGCTAATTCACCCCTCCACTTT. Its translation: CASSWSSTGANSPLHF.

Concerning this clonotype itself: A much larger clone differs by one base, so this may be a read error. V is TRBV20-1 and J is TRBJ2-1, with D uncertain. The CDR3 totals 12 residues. Germline V gives CDR1 DFQATT, CDR2 SNEGSKA (reference sequence). The CDR3 DNA is TGCTGTGCTAGAGAGCGACGCGATGAGCAGTTCTTC. Translation: CCARERRDEQFF.

This clonotype was seen a handful of times. This sequence joins TRBV28 and TRBJ1-4, with 9 bases aligning to TRBD1. The CDR3 length is 14 residues. With V trimmed by 8 bases and J by 4 bases, 5 bases remained unmatched. Germline lookup yields CDR1 MDHEN and CDR2 SYDVKM. CDR3 DNA sequence: TGTGCCAGCTCACTGACAGGGGGTAATGAAAAACTGTTTTTT. Protein sequence: CASSLTGGNEKLFF. The variable domain in full, with the rest retrieved from reference TRBV28 and TRBJ1-4, is DVKVTQSSRYLVKRTGEKVFLECVQDMDHENMFWYRQDPGLGLRLIYFSYDVKMKEKGDIPEGYSVSREKKERFSLILESASTNQTSMYLCASSLTGGNEKLFFGSGTQLSVL.

This clonotype occurred many times. The CDR3: CASTWLADYNEQFF. CDR3 in DNA: TGTGCCAGCACGTGGCTAGCGGACTACAATGAGCAGTTCTTC. J is TRBJ2-1 and V is TRBV6-2 or TRBV6-3; 7 nucleotides match TRBD2. The V segment lost 7 bases and the J segment 3 bases; nucleotides outside the gene matches: 6. In germline, CDR1 is MNHEY, CDR2 SVGEGT. The CDR3 sequence is 14 residues long.

This clonotype occurred many times. This chain connects TRBV6-2 or TRBV6-3 to TRBJ1-2; no firm D call. The CDR3 extends over 11 amino acids. The germline V and J ends were trimmed by 6 bases and 4 bases, with 6 bases remaining between them. CDR1 is MNHEY and CDR2 is SVGEGT in the germline V gene. In DNA, the CDR3 is TGTGCCAGCAGCTACAGCTATGGCTACACCTTC. As protein: CASSYSYGYTF.

This clonotype occurred many times. J is TRBJ1-4 and V is TRBV12-3 or TRBV12-4; TRBD1 might be the D (6 bases). The CDR3 spans 14 residues. V shed 2 bases and J shed 7 bases, with 11 bases lying between them. In DNA, the CDR3 is TGTGCCAGCAGTTTAACGGGGGGCGCTGAAAAACTGTTTTTT. Translated, it gives CASSLTGGAEKLFF.